Each of the 11 T cell receptor beta chains below was sequenced from the same sample in a study of shared clonotypes between healthy human individuals. The naive CD8 fraction comprised CD45RO-negative cells positively selected for CCR7 and excluded terminally differentiated effector memory CD45RA+ cells. The protocol was immunoSEQ multiplex PCR, while the TCRdb copy is restricted to in-frame clones and leaves out a portion. This sample carries about 680,000 clones, roughly 94% of them seen once, and the ten largest clones take roughly 22%. Sequencing was carried out using naive CD8+ T cells sorted from blood. These TCRs come from a man younger than 40 in good health.

This clone was counted a single time. V is TRBV7-2 and J is TRBJ2-7, with D perhaps matching TRBD1 (7 bases). V lost 5 bases and J lost 5, with 16 bases in between. There are 14 residues in the CDR3. CDR1 is SGHTA, CDR2 FQGNSA, per germline. In DNA, the CDR3 is TGTGCCAGCAGCAAGGGACAGACTAGGGACGAGCAGTACTTC. This gives the protein CASSKGQTRDEQYF.

This chain connects TRBV5-6 to TRBJ2-7; D is undetermined. V lost 0 bases and J 5 bases, leaving 9 bases between the germline ends. The CDR3 extends over 13 amino acids. Germline values: CDR1 SGHDT, CDR2 YYEEEE. The CDR3 DNA sequence: TGTGCCAGCAGCTTGGTGCAGGCGGACGAGCAGTACTTC. Translated: CASSLVQADEQYF.

This clone was seen once. The genes are TRBV29-1 and TRBJ2-7; either TRBD1 or TRBD2 may fit D (5 bases each). Germline V lookup: CDR1 SQVTM, CDR2 ANQGSEA. CDR3 length: 16 residues. V was trimmed by 6 bases and J by 2 bases, leaving 23 bases between them. The CDR3 region is CSVNRLGSSGAYEQYF. The CDR3 DNA reads TGCAGCGTCAACAGGCTAGGGAGCTCCGGGGCCTACGAGCAGTACTTC.

The chain has TRBV4-1 and TRBJ2-1; 7 positions agree with TRBD2. The CDR3 is 14 amino acids. Germline CDR1 is MGHRA and CDR2 is YSYEKL. V shed 3 bases, J shed 3 bases, and the junction held 2 bases outside the gene matches. CDR3 nucleotide sequence: TGCGCCAGCAGCCATCCTAGCGGCTACAATGAGCAGTTCTTC. Encoded protein: CASSHPSGYNEQFF.

V is TRBV2 and J is TRBJ2-7; D not resolved. The ends were cut back, 5 bases at V and 2 bases at J, with 4 bases in the middle. The CDR3 is 11 amino acids. Germline V lookup: CDR1 SNHLY, CDR2 FYNNEI. CDR3 in DNA: TGTGCCAGCAGTAAGACCTACGAGCAGTACTTC. Translation: CASSKTYEQYF.

This clone is a singleton in its sample. J is TRBJ2-3 and V is TRBV5-5; D remains ambiguous. The V gene's germline CDR1 is SGHKS and CDR2 YYEKEE (reference sequence). The germline V and J ends were trimmed by 1 base and 5 bases, with 5 bases remaining between them. The CDR3 consists of 12 residues. CDR3 sequence: CASSLSGDTQYF. The CDR3 nucleotides read TGTGCCAGCAGCTTGTCTGGAGATACGCAGTATTTT.

The rearrangement uses TRBV27 and TRBJ2-1; 12 bases align to TRBD2. Trimming at V came to 9 bases and at J to 6 bases, leaving 3 bases not matched to a gene. This CDR3 comprises 13 residues. Germline CDR1 reads MNHEY; CDR2 reads SMNVEV (reference sequence). The CDR3 coding sequence is TGTGCCAGTGGACTAGCGGGATTCAATGAGCAGTTCTTC. It is translated as CASGLAGFNEQFF.

The gene calls are TRBV7-2 and TRBJ2-1, with 7 bases that match TRBD1. Germline values: CDR1 SGHTA, CDR2 FQGNSA. CDR3 length: 14 amino acids. V lost 2 bases, J lost 8 bases, and 6 bases stayed unmatched. The CDR3 bases are TGTGCCAGCAGCTTAATTTACAGGGGCGATGAGCAGTTCTTC. It specifies CASSLIYRGDEQFF.

CDR3 in DNA: TGTGCCAGCAGCTTGGGCAGGGGGTCCGGGGAGCTGTTTTTT. It yields the protein CASSLGRGSGELFF. The rearrangement links TRBV7-8 to TRBJ2-2, with 7 bases that match TRBD1. The CDR3 covers 14 residues. Germline lookup yields CDR1 SGHVS and CDR2 FQNEAQ. J gave up 6 bases and V 3 bases, and 4 bases lay outside the gene matches.

The V gene is TRBV5-5, the J gene TRBJ2-7; D perhaps matches TRBD2 (6 bases). The V gene's germline CDR1 is SGHKS and CDR2 YYEKEE (reference sequence). The CDR3 runs to 13 residues. Trimming cost V 4 bases and J 5 bases, with 13 bases left between them. The CDR3 nucleotides read TGTGCCAGCAGCCTGGGGAGGAGAGACGAGCAGTACTTC. It yields the protein CASSLGRRDEQYF.

This clone was seen just once. The genes are TRBV29-1 and TRBJ1-2; D unclear. V dropped 0 bases and J dropped 4 bases, with 6 bases sitting between them. The CDR3 runs 12 residues. Germline V lookup: CDR1 SQVTM, CDR2 ANQGSEA. As DNA, the CDR3 is TGCAGCGTTGAAGACCGCCTCTATGGCTACACCTTC. Protein: CSVEDRLYGYTF.